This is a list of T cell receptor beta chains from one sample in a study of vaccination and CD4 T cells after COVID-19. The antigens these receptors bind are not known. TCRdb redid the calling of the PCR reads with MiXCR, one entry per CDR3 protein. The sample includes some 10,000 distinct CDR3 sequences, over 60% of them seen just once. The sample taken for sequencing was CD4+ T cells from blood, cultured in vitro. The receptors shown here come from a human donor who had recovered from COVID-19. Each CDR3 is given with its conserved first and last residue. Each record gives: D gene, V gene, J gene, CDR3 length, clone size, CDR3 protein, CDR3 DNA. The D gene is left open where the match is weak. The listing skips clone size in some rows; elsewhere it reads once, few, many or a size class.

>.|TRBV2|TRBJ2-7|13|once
CASSEQGSYEQYF
TGTGCCAGCAGTGAACAGGGATCATACGAGCAGTACTTC
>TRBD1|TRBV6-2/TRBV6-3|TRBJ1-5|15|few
CASSRDRGRGQPQHF
TGTGCCAGCAGTCGGGACAGGGGGCGCGGTCAGCCCCAGCATTTT
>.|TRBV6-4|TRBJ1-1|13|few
CASSDNGWTEAFF
TGTGCCAGCAGTGACAACGGCTGGACTGAAGCTTTCTTT
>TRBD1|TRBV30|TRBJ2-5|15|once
CAWSRQGSAGETQYF
TGTGCCTGGAGTAGACAGGGAAGCGCGGGAGAGACCCAGTACTTC
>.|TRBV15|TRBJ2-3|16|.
CATSRGQTTSTDTQYF
TGTGCCACCAGCCGAGGACAGACCACTAGCACAGATACGCAGTATTTT
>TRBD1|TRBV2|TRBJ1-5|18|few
CASRKTGGSFISNQPQHF
TGTGCCAGCAGGAAGACAGGGGGCTCTTTTATTAGCAATCAGCCCCAGCATTTT
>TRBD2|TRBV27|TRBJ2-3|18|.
CASSSPAGGRGVADTQYF
TGTGCCAGCAGTTCTCCAGCGGGGGGGCGAGGGGTGGCAGATACGCAGTATTTT
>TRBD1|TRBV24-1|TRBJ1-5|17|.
CATSDSGQGATGQPQHF
TGTGCCACCAGTGATTCCGGACAGGGGGCGACAGGTCAGCCCCAGCATTTT
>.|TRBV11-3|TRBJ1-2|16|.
CASSHPTGSSVYGYTF
TGTGCCAGCAGCCATCCTACAGGGTCATCCGTCTATGGCTACACCTTC
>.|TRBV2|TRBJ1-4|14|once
CASSLRTTNEKLFF
TGTGCCAGCAGTTTGAGAACAACTAATGAAAAACTGTTTTTT
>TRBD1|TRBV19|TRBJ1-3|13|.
CTSSIGTVPRVHF
TGTACCAGTAGTATTGGGACAGTTCCCAGGGTACATTTT
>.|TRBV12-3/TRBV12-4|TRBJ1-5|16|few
CASRPSQGYSNQPQHF
TGTGCCAGCAGGCCGTCCCAGGGGTATAGCAATCAGCCCCAGCATTTT
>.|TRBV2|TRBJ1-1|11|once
CASSSYTEAFF
TGTGCCAGCAGTTCCTACACTGAAGCTTTCTTT
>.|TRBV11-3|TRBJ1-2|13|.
CASSSPTTYGYTF
TGTGCCAGCAGCTCACCGACGACCTATGGCTACACCTTC
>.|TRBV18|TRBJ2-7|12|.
CASSASREEQYF
TGTGCCAGCTCAGCCTCGCGAGAGGAGCAGTACTTC
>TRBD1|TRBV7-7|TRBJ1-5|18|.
CASSRGQEVPYRNQPQHF
TGTGCCAGCAGCCGGGGACAGGAGGTACCTTATCGCAATCAGCCCCAGCATTTT
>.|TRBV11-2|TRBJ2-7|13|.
CASSLVLSGEQYF
TGTGCCAGCAGCTTAGTTTTATCGGGGGAGCAGTACTTC
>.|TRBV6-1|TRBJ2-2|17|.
CASSEWYVTDNTGELFF
TGTGCCAGCAGTGAATGGTATGTGACAGATAACACCGGGGAGCTGTTTTTT
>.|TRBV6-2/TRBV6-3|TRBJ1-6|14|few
CASSMRTENSPLHF
TGTGCCAGCAGTATGCGGACAGAAAATTCACCCCTCCACTTT
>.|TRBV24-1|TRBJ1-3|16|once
CATSAPTGLSGNTIYF
TGTGCCACCAGTGCACCGACAGGTCTCTCTGGAAACACCATATATTTT
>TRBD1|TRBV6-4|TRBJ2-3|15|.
CASSPGQGATDTQYF
TGTGCCAGCAGCCCGGGACAGGGGGCAACAGATACGCAGTATTTT
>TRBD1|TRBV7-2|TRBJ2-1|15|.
CASSLVGTAYNEQFF
TGTGCCAGCAGCTTAGTAGGGACAGCCTACAATGAGCAGTTCTTC
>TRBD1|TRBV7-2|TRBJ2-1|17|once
CASSLAFGQGSKGEQFF
TGTGCCAGCAGCTTAGCTTTCGGACAGGGGAGCAAGGGTGAGCAGTTCTTC
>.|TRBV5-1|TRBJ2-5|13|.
CASTGEEGETQYF
TGCGCCAGCACCGGGGAGGAGGGAGAGACCCAGTACTTC
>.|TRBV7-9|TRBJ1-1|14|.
CASSPGSMNTEAFF
TGTGCCAGCAGCCCCGGGTCCATGAACACTGAAGCTTTCTTT
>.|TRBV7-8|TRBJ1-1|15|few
CASSLVELGRAEAFF
TGTGCCAGCAGCTTAGTCGAGCTGGGGCGTGCTGAAGCTTTCTTT
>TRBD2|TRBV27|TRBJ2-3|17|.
CASSPQPLAGGPNTQYF
TGTGCCAGCAGTCCGCAGCCACTAGCGGGAGGGCCTAATACGCAGTATTTT
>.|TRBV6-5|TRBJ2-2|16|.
CASSYRPLTNTGELFF
TGTGCCAGCAGTTACCGTCCATTAACGAACACCGGGGAGCTGTTTTTT
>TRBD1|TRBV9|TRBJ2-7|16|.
CASSVGPGQGSNEQYF
TGTGCCAGCAGCGTAGGGCCGGGACAGGGATCCAACGAGCAGTACTTC
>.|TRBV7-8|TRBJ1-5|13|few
CASKKGSNQPQHF
TGTGCCAGCAAGAAGGGTAGCAATCAGCCCCAGCATTTT
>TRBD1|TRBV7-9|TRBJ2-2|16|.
CASSLSRQGNTGELFF
TGTGCCAGCAGCTTATCGCGACAGGGGAACACCGGGGAGCTGTTTTTT
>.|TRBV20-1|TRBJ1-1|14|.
CSARGGSVNTEAFF
TGCAGTGCTAGGGGTGGGTCGGTGAACACTGAAGCTTTCTTT
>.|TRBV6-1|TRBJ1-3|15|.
CASSGAVKTGNTIYF
TGTGCCAGCAGTGGGGCGGTAAAAACTGGAAACACCATATATTTT
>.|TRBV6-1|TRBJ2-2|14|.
CASTPSRGSGELFF
TGTGCCAGCACCCCAAGTAGAGGAAGCGGGGAGCTGTTTTTT
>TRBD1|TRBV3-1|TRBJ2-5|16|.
CASSHRTGGKQETQYF
TGTGCCAGCAGCCACCGGACAGGGGGGAAACAAGAGACCCAGTACTTC
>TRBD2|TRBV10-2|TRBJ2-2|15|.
CASSESASGTRELFF
TGCGCCAGCAGTGAGTCGGCTAGCGGGACCCGGGAGCTGTTTTTT
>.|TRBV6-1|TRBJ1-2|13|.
CASSTGPGNGYTF
TGTGCCAGCAGTACCGGGCCAGGGAATGGCTACACCTTC
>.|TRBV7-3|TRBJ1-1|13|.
CASSLTANTEAFF
TGTGCCAGCAGCTTAACAGCGAACACTGAAGCTTTCTTT
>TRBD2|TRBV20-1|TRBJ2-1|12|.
CSATREGNEQFF
TGCAGTGCCACGCGGGAGGGAAATGAGCAGTTCTTC
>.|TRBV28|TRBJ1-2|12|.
CASSSGTSGYTF
TGTGCCAGCAGTTCCGGGACAAGTGGCTACACCTTC
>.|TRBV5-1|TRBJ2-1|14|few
CASSLMGLYNEQFF
TGCGCCAGCAGCTTGATGGGGCTCTACAATGAGCAGTTCTTC
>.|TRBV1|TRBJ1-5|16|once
CTSSQLSSRQDQPQHF
TGCACCAGCAGCCAATTATCCTCGAGACAGGATCAGCCCCAGCATTTT